This TCR beta chain derives from a study of PD-1 blockade in classical Hodgkin lymphoma (dated by TCRdb to 2018 to 2020). Broadly, across the study: A peripheral blood immune signature of response to PD-1 blockade in classical Hodgkin lymphoma was defined using TCR beta sequencing and CyTOF. What the study reported, not specific to this receptor: Newly diagnosed patients were reported to have lower baseline TCR diversity than healthy donors, and relapsed/refractory patients were reported to have lower baseline TCR diversity still. The study covered only a single clinical trial cohort, and the causes of the repertoire differences, possibly disease activity or prior therapy, were still not defined.

The Qiagen DNeasy kit was used to extract genomic DNA both from unsorted PBMCs and from the negatively selected CD4+ and CD8+ fractions. TCR beta CDR3 regions were amplified by immunoSEQ multiplex PCR using primers annealing to V and J segments. A synthetic immune receptor repertoire was used to minimize amplification bias, and any remaining bias was removed computationally after sequencing. The source study handled its data this way. Custom Python scripts were used to quantify repertoire diversity as the Shannon entropy index. The unsorted, CD4+ and CD8+ repertoires were each analyzed separately, with the exception of combined analyses, where CD4+ and CD8+ sequences were merged in silico. The table comes from immuneACCESS by way of TCRdb, which keeps in-frame sequences with V and J called. Part of the clones is missing from these tables; in studies checked, under half for an unresolved V gene and the rest for unknown reasons. D and trimming were read from the DNA, whereas the V and J calls and clone size are those reported in that table. The sample yields approximately 20,000 clones; approximately 89% were counted once. Clones ranked in the top ten supply 0.25% to 0.3% of the sample.

Points on this clone: The specificity of this receptor is unknown. Per-nucleotide qualities are absent, and no much larger clonotype sits a single base away.

Taken from cysteine to phenylalanine, the CDR3 has 16 residues. The CDR3 DNA has 48 bases and is translated from base 1. Ends trimmed: V by 1 base, J by 8 bases; bases unmatched to a gene: 10. According to the germline V gene, CDR1 reads SGDLS and CDR2 reads YYNGEE. The time point label of this sample denotes: newly diagnosed, previously untreated cHL patient sample. CD4+ T cells were purified from thawed PBMCs by magnetic negative selection with a Miltenyi CD4+ T cell isolation kit. PBMCs from patients with newly diagnosed, previously untreated classical Hodgkin lymphoma were sequenced as a comparison group for the relapsed/refractory trial patients. Peripheral blood was collected in 8 mL Vacutainer Cell Preparation Tubes, from which PBMCs were isolated by centrifugation and then cryopreserved. Purified CD4+ and CD8+ fractions were prepared only for cases where an additional PBMC sample was available. Magnetically labelled cells were depleted on LS columns in a quadroMACS separator, and the flow-through was collected as the purified fraction.

This sequence uses TRBV9 and TRBJ2-1, with 9 bases matching TRBD2. The sequence was obtained from a human donor with classical Hodgkin lymphoma. Sequences were obtained from CD4+ T cells from blood. Here is the DNA: TGTGCCAGCAGCGTAAAAAGGACTAGCGTTTTCTATGAGCAGTTCTTC. The encoded protein is CASSVKRTSVFYEQFF.